A single sample gave rise to the 9 T cell receptor beta chains below, sequenced in a study of cytomegalovirus exposure and HLA in healthy donors (TCRdb year 2017). Library preparation employed the immunoSEQ multiplex PCR assay. A mixture of 60 forward primers for TCR Vbeta segments and 13 reverse primers for TCR Jbeta segments was used in the multiplex PCR. Here the immuneACCESS table is served through TCRdb, limited to in-frame sequences with V and J called. Missing clones are a known gap in these copies; in checked studies unresolved V genes cover under half, and the rest lacks a known reason. For this sample there are under 150,000 clones; less than 9.5% appear just once. Clones ranked in the top ten supply less than 2% of the sample. Specimen: PBMCs. These receptors were collected from a male donor in good health and CMV-seronegative.

This clone was recorded a few times. The gene calls are TRBV7-6 and TRBJ2-1, with 13 bases matching TRBD2. The CDR3 has 16 amino acids. Germline CDR1 and CDR2: SGHVS and FNYEAQ. The V gene end was trimmed by 5 bases and the J gene end by 10 bases; junction bases not matched to a gene: 11. In DNA, the CDR3 is TGTGCCAGCAGCCGCCGGACTAGCGGGGGATCAGGAGAGCAGTTCTTC. This gives the protein CASSRRTSGGSGEQFF.

The chain carries TRBV9 and TRBJ1-2; perhaps TRBD1 as D (5 bases). V was cut by 6 bases and J by 9 bases, with 15 bases left in between. This CDR3 has 12 amino acids. Germline V gene sequence: CDR1 SGDLS, CDR2 YYNGEE. This CDR3 reads CASNQGGGSYTF. The CDR3 DNA reads as TGTGCCAGCAACCAGGGAGGAGGAAGCTACACCTTC.

The table lists this clone with a count of one. The chain joins TRBV28 to TRBJ2-7; D not resolved. Germline V gene data show CDR1 as MDHEN and CDR2 as SYDVKM. With 3 bases removed from V and 2 bases from J, the gap between germline ends came to 20 bases. The CDR3 runs 17 residues. CDR3 nucleotides: TGTGCCAGCAGTTTGGTGTACAGTCCGACGCTAACCTACGAGCAGTACTTC. Protein product: CASSLVYSPTLTYEQYF.

This sequence joins TRBV6-6 and TRBJ2-2, with a possible D match to TRBD1 (5 bases). In germline, CDR1 is MNHNY, CDR2 SVGAGI (reference sequence). V was trimmed by 0 bases and J by 6 bases, leaving 8 bases between them. The CDR3 is 14 residues long. The CDR3 loop reads CASSYSQGPGELFF. CDR3 nucleotide sequence: TGTGCCAGCAGTTACTCCCAGGGCCCCGGGGAGCTGTTTTTT.

The count of this clone is one. The chain has TRBV19 and TRBJ1-5; 9 bases are a match to TRBD1. Germline CDR1 is LNHDA and CDR2 is SQIVND (reference sequence). CDR3 size: 16 residues. The junction had 9 bases not matched to a gene; V was cut back by 4 bases and J by 5 bases. CDR3 amino acids: CASSRITGGFYQPQHF. In DNA form, the CDR3 reads TGTGCCAGTAGTAGAATTACAGGGGGCTTTTATCAGCCCCAGCATTTT.

This rearrangement joins TRBV21-1 to TRBJ1-6. TRBV21-1 is flagged as a pseudogene. The length of the CDR3 is 19 residues. The CDR3 protein is CASSKGRALTKYYNSPLHF. The CDR3, as DNA: TGTGCCAGCAGCAAAGGGAGAGCCCTCACCAAGTACTATAATTCACCCCTCCACTTT.

This clone turned up a few times. V gene TRBV7-9 combines with J gene TRBJ2-1; 9 positions match TRBD2. In germline, CDR1 is SEHNR, CDR2 FQNEAQ (reference sequence). With 6 bases clipped from V and 2 bases from J, the junction kept 5 bases outside the gene matches. This CDR3 is built from 15 residues. CDR3 DNA: TGTGCCAGCAGAGCACTAGCGGGTCCCTACAATGAGCAGTTCTTC. Translation gives CASRALAGPYNEQFF.

In this sample, this clone turned up a few times. Here the CDR3 reads CASSYTGQGYYEQYF. Written as DNA, the CDR3 is TGTGCCAGCAGCTATACGGGACAGGGTTACTACGAGCAGTACTTC. V is TRBV27 and J is TRBJ2-7, with TRBD1 identical over 9 bases. The CDR3 runs 15 residues. Trimming removed 6 bases from V and 3 bases from J; junction bases left unmatched: 9. The germline CDR1 and CDR2 sequences are MNHEY and SMNVEV (reference sequence).

This clone appeared a few times. The genes are TRBV7-9 and TRBJ2-7; 10 bases line up with TRBD2. Germline V CDR1 and CDR2: SEHNR, FQNEAQ (reference sequence). V dropped 8 bases and J dropped 2; count of bases not matched to a gene: 3. CDR3 length: 13 residues. This CDR3 is CASGLAGAYEQYF. The CDR3 nucleotides read TGTGCCAGCGGCCTAGCGGGAGCCTACGAGCAGTACTTC. Full variable domain (missing parts from reference TRBV7-9 and TRBJ2-7): DTGVSQNPRHKITKRGQNVTFRCDPISEHNRLYWYRQTLGQGPEFLTYFQNEAQLEKSRLLSDRFSAERPKGSFSTLEIQRTEQGDSAMYLCASGLAGAYEQYFGPGTRLTVT.